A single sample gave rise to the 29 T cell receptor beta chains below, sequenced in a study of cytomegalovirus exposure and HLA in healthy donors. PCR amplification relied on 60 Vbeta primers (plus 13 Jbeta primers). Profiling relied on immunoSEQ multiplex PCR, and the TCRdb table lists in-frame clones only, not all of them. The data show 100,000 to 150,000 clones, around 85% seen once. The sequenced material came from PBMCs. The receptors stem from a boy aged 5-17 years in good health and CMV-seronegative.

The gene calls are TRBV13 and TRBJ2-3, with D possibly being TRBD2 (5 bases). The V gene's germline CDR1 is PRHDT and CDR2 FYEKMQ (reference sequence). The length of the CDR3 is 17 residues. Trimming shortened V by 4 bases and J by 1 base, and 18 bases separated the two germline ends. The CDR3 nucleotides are TGTGCCAGCAGCTCACCTCAGCGGCAACTAGGCACAGATACGCAGTATTTT. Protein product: CASSSPQRQLGTDTQYF.

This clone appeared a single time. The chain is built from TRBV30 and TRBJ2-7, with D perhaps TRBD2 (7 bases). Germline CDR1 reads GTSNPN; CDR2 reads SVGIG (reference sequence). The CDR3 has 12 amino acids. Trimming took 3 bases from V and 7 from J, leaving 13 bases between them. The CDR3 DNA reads TGTGCCTGGAGCCATAGGGGGGGGGAGCAGTACTTC. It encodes CAWSHRGGEQYF.

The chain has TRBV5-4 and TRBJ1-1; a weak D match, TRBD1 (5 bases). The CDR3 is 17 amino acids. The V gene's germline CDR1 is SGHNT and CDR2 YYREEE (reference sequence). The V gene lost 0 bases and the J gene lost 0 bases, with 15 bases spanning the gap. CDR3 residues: CASSLGAGTRMNTEAFF. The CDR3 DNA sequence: TGTGCCAGCAGCTTGGGGGCGGGGACGCGTATGAACACTGAAGCTTTCTTT.

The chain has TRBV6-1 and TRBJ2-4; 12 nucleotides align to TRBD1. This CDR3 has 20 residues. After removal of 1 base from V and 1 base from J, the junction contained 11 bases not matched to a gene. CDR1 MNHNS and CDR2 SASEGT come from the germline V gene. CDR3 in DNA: TGTGCCAGCAGTGAAGATTGGGACAGGGGGCATGAATGGGCCAAAAACATTCAGTACTTC. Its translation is CASSEDWDRGHEWAKNIQYF.

CDR3 sequence: CASSPKRQGPTYEQYF. The CDR3 DNA is TGCGCCAGCAGCCCAAAAAGACAGGGGCCAACCTACGAGCAGTACTTC. The chain links TRBV5-1 to TRBJ2-7, with TRBD1 identical over 8 bases. V shed 4 bases and J 2 bases; nucleotides not matched to a gene: 11. The CDR3 extends over 16 amino acids. Per germline, CDR1 SGHRS and CDR2 YFSETQ.

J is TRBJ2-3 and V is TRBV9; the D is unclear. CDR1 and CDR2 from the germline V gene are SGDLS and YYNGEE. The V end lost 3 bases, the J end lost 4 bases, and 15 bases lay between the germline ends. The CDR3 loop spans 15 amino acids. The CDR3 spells CASSGRWQAPDTQYF. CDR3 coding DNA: TGTGCCAGCAGCGGACGTTGGCAGGCTCCAGATACGCAGTATTTT. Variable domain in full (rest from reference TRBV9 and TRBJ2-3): DSGVTQTPKHLITATGQRVTLRCSPRSGDLSVYWYQQSLDQGLQFLIQYYNGEERAKGNILERFSAQQFPDLHSELNLSSLELGDSALYFCASSGRWQAPDTQYFGPGTRLTVL.

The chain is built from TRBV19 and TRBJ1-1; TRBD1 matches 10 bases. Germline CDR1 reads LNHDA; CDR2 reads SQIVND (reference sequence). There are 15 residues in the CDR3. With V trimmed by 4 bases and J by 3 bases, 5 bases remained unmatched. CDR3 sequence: CASSNPTGGDTEAFF. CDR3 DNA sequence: TGTGCCAGTAGTAATCCGACAGGGGGCGACACTGAAGCTTTCTTT.

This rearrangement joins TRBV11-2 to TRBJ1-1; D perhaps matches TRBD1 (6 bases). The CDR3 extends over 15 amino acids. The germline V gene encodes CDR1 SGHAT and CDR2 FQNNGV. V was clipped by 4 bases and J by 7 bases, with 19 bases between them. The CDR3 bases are TGTGCCAGCAGCTCACCTAGGGGACAAAGAAATGAAGCTTTCTTT. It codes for CASSSPRGQRNEAFF.

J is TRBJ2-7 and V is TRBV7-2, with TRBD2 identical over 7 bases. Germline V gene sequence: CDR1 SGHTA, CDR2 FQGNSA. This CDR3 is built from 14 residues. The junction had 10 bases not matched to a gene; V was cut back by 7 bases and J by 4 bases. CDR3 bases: TGTGCCAGCACCCGCCGTGGCGGGGGATACGAGCAGTACTTC. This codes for CASTRRGGGYEQYF. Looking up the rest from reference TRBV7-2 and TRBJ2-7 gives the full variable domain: GAGVSQSPSNKVTEKGKDVELRCDPISGHTALYWYRQSLGQGLEFLIYFQGNSAPDKSGLPSDRFSAERTGGSVSTLTIQRTQQEDSAVYLCASTRRGGGYEQYFGPGTRLTVT.

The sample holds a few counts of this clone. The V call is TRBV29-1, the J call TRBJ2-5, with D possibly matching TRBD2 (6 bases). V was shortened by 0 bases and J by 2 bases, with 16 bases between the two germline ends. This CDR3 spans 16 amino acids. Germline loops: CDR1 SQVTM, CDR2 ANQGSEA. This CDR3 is CSVEDPPGSGQETQYF. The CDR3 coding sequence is TGCAGCGTTGAAGATCCCCCAGGCAGCGGGCAAGAGACCCAGTACTTC. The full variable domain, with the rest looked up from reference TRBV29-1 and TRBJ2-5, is SAVISQKPSRDICQRGTSLTIQCQVDSQVTMMFWYRQQPGQSLTLIATANQGSEATYESGFVIDKFPISRPNLTFSTLTVSNMSPEDSSIYLCSVEDPPGSGQETQYFGPGTRLLVL.

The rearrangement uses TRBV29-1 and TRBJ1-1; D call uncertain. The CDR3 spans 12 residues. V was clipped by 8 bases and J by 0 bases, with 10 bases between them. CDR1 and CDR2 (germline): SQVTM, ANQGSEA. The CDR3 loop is CSFGGMNTEAFF. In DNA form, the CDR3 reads TGCAGCTTTGGCGGAATGAACACTGAAGCTTTCTTT.

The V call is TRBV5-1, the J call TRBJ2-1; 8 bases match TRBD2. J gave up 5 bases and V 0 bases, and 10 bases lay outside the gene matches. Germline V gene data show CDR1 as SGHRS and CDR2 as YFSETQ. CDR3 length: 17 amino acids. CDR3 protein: CASSLVGSGSVDNEQFF. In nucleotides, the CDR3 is TGCGCCAGCAGCTTGGTGGGGAGCGGGAGTGTCGACAATGAGCAGTTCTTC.

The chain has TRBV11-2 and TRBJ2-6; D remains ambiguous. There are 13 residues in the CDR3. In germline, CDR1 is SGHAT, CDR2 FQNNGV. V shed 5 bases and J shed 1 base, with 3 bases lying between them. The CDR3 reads CASSQSGANVLTF. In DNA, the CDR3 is TGTGCCAGCAGCCAGTCTGGGGCCAACGTCCTGACTTTC.

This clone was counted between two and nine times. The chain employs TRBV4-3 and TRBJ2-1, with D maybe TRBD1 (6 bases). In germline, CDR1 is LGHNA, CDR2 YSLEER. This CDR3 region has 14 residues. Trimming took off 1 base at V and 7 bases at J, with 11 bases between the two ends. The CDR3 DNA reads TGCGCCAGCAGCCAAGTTACAGGGACGAATGAGCAGTTCTTC. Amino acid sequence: CASSQVTGTNEQFF.

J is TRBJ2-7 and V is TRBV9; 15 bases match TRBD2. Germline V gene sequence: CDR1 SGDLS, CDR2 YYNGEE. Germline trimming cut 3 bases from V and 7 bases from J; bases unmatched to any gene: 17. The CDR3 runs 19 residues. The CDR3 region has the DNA TGTGCCAGCAGCGCGGACAGGGGTTTACCGGGACTAGCGGGAGGTGAGCAGTACTTC. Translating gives CASSADRGLPGLAGGEQYF.

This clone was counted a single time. This CDR3 is CASREVLSHGYTF. The CDR3 coding sequence is TGTGCCAGCAGGGAGGTTCTATCCCATGGCTACACCTTC. The J gene is TRBJ1-2, the V gene TRBV6-1, with D unresolved. The germline V gene encodes CDR1 MNHNS and CDR2 SASEGT. This CDR3 region has 13 residues. Between the trimmed V and J ends, which lost 6 bases and 6 bases, there was a span of 14 bases.

The CDR3 loop is CASSLNIWGLNTEAFF. CDR3 DNA sequence: TGTGCCAGCAGCTTGAACATTTGGGGCCTGAACACTGAAGCTTTCTTT. V gene TRBV5-8 combines with J gene TRBJ1-1, with D perhaps TRBD1 (5 bases). This CDR3 has 16 amino acids. Germline values: CDR1 SGHTS, CDR2 YDEGEE. V lost 1 base, J lost 0 bases, and 13 bases lay in between. The variable domain in full, with the rest retrieved from reference TRBV5-8 and TRBJ1-1, is EAGVTQSPTHLIKTRGQQATLRCSPISGHTSVYWYQQALGLGLQFLLWYDEGEERNRGNFPPRFSGRQFPNYSSELNVNALELEDSALYLCASSLNIWGLNTEAFFGQGTRLTVV.

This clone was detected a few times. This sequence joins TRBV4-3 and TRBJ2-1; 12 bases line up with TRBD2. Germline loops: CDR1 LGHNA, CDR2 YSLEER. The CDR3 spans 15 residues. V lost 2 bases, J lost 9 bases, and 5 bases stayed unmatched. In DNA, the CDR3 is TGCGCCAGCAGCCAATCGACTAGCGGGGGAGGTGAGCAGTTCTTC. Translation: CASSQSTSGGGEQFF.

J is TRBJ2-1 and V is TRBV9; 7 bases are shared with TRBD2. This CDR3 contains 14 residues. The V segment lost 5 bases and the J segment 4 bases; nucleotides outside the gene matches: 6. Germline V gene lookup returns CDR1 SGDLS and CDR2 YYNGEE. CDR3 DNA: TGTGCCAGCAGTACGGGGGGTTCATACAATGAGCAGTTCTTC. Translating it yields CASSTGGSYNEQFF.

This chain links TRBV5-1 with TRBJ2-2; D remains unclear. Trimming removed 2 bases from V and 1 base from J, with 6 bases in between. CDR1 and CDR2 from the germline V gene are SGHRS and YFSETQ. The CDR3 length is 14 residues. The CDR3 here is CASSFGQNTGELFF. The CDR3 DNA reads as TGCGCCAGCAGCTTTGGGCAGAACACCGGGGAGCTGTTTTTT.

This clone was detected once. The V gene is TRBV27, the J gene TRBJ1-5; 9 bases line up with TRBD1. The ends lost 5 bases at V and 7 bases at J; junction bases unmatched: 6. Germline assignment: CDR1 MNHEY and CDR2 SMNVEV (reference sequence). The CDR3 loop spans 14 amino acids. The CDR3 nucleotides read TGTGCCAGCAGTCAACAGGGGGCTGGACAGCCCCAGCATTTT. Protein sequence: CASSQQGAGQPQHF.

The CDR3 region is CASSPPGFGEQFF. Here the CDR3 DNA reads TGTGCCAGCAGCCCGCCCGGTTTCGGTGAGCAGTTCTTC. This rearrangement joins TRBV14 to TRBJ2-1; D gene ambiguous. V lost 4 bases and J 9 bases, leaving 13 bases between the germline ends. Germline V CDR1 and CDR2: SGHDN, FVKESK. The CDR3 runs 13 residues.

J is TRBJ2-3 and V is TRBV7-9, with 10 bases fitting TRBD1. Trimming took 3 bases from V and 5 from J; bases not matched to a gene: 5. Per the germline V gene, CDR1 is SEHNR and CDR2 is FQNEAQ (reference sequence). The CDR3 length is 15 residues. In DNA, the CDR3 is TGTGCCAGCAGCTTCAGACAGGGGGCGGTAGATACGCAGTATTTT. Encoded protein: CASSFRQGAVDTQYF. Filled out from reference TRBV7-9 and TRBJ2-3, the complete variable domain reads DTGVSQNPRHKITKRGQNVTFRCDPISEHNRLYWYRQTLGQGPEFLTYFQNEAQLEKSRLLSDRFSAERPKGSFSTLEIQRTEQGDSAMYLCASSFRQGAVDTQYFGPGTRLTVL.

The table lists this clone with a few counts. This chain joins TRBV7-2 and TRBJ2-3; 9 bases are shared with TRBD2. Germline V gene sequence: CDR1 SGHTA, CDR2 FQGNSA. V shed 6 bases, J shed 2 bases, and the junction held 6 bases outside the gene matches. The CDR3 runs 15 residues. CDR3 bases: TGTGCCAGCAGGCCGACTAGCGGACACACAGATACGCAGTATTTT. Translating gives CASRPTSGHTDTQYF.

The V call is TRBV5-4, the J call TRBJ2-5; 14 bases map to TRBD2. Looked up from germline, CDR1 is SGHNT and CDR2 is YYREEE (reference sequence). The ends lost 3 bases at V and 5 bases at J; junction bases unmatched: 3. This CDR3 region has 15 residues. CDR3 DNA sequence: TGTGCCAGCAGCTCTTGGACTAGCGGGGGGGAGACCCAGTACTTC. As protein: CASSSWTSGGETQYF.

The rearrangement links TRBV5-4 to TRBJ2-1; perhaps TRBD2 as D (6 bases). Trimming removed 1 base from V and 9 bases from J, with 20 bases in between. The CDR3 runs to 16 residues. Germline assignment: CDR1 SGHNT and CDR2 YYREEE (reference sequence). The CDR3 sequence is CASSLYSGFPNAEQFF. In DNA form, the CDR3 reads TGTGCCAGCAGCTTGTACAGCGGGTTCCCCAATGCTGAGCAGTTCTTC. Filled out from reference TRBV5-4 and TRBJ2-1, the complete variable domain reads ETGVTQSPTHLIKTRGQQVTLRCSSQSGHNTVSWYQQALGQGPQFIFQYYREEENGRGNFPPRFSGLQFPNYSSELNVNALELDDSALYLCASSLYSGFPNAEQFFGPGTRLTVL.

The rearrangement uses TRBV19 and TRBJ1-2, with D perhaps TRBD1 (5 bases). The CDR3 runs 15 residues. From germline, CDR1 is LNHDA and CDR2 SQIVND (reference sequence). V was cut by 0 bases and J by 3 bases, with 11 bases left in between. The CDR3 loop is CASSIERGGDYGYTF. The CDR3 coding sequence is TGTGCCAGTAGTATAGAACGGGGGGGGGACTATGGCTACACCTTC.

The CDR3 here is CASRREADTQYF. The CDR3 region has the DNA TGCGCCAGCAGGCGGGAGGCAGATACGCAGTATTTT. This chain connects TRBV5-1 to TRBJ2-3; 8 bases align to TRBD2. V dropped 5 bases and J dropped 4; count of bases not matched to a gene: 0. The CDR3 spans 12 residues. Germline CDR1 SGHRS, CDR2 YFSETQ.

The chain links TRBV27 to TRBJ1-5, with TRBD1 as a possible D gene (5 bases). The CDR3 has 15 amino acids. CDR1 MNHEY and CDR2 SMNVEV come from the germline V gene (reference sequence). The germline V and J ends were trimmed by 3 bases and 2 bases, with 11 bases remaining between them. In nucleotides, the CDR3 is TGTGCCAGCAGTTTGATAGGGGTGGGCAATCAGCCCCAGCATTTT. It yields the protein CASSLIGVGNQPQHF.